Listed below are T cell receptor beta chains from one sample, sequenced in a study of T cell repertoires in cytomegalovirus infection. TCRdb reprocessed the reads via MiXCR and lists one record per CDR3 protein. This sample has 640,000 or so distinct CDR3 sequences; 33% occur once, and the top ten carry 18%. No antigens are known for them. The sample was cultured PBMCs, taken from culture after CMV antigen stimulation. Receptor source: a human donor in good health (CMV status not recorded). Some clones in this sample may be carry-over from other donors' samples. CDR3s include the opening cysteine and the closing phenylalanine or tryptophan. D genes are given only for firm matches. Expanded clones are given a class, and other clones once, few, many or no size at all.

d_gene	v_gene	abundance	j_gene	CDR3nt	CDR3aa
TRBD1	TRBV7-6	-	TRBJ2-7	TGTGCCAGCAGCACAGGGGTTGACTACGAGCAGTACTTC	CASSTGVDYEQYF
-	TRBV7-2	many	TRBJ1-1	TGTGCCAGCAGCTTAGAGGGGAACACTGAAGCTTTCTTT	CASSLEGNTEAFF
-	TRBV20-1	-	TRBJ2-1	TGCAGTGCTAAAAGTGTCAATGAGCAGTTCTTC	CSAKSVNEQFF
TRBD2	TRBV19	-	TRBJ2-3	TGTGCCAGTAGTATGGGACTAGCGGGAGAAGATACGCAGTATTTT	CASSMGLAGEDTQYF
TRBD2	TRBV5-1	few	TRBJ2-3	TGCGCCAGCAGCTTCGACAGGGGTAGGACTAGCGGGACCTCTAGCACAGATACGCAGTATTTT	CASSFDRGRTSGTSSTDTQYF
-	TRBV7-8	few	TRBJ1-4	TGTGCCAGCAGCCCCGCGGTTGGGAGGGCAGGGAAACTGTTTTTT	CASSPAVGRAGKLFF
TRBD1	TRBV19	once	TRBJ2-1	TGTGCCAGTAGTCAGGGGGCCGGTCAGGGAGGTGGTAATGAGCAGTTCTTC	CASSQGAGQGGGNEQFF
-	TRBV4-2	few	TRBJ1-4	TGTGCCAGCAGCGCAGGACTGGGTGGGTCCGAAAAACTGTTTTTT	CASSAGLGGSEKLFF
-	TRBV7-9	-	TRBJ2-7	TGTGCCAGCAGCCCACCTCCCGGTTACGAGCAGTACTTC	CASSPPPGYEQYF
-	TRBV20-1	few	TRBJ2-5	TGCAGTGCTAGAGATCGTGCAGGCCAAGAGACCCAGTACTTC	CSARDRAGQETQYF
-	TRBV7-2	-	TRBJ1-1	TGTGCCAGCAGCCCAAGACAGGAGGGCACTGAAGCTTTCTTT	CASSPRQEGTEAFF
-	TRBV7-9	-	TRBJ2-3	TGTGCCGAACGGCTTACGGATACGCAGTATTTT	CAERLTDTQYF
-	TRBV29-1	few	TRBJ2-6	TGCAGCGCCCGACAGTCCTCTGGGGCCAACGTCCTGACTTTC	CSARQSSGANVLTF